This T cell receptor (beta chain) was obtained from a study of control samples from healthy donors and cancer patients (TCRdb year 2020). About this clone itself: The antigen this receptor binds is unknown. One base away there is no much larger clone; base qualities are not given.

Library preparation employed the immunoSEQ multiplex PCR assay. The clones in this table, taken by TCRdb from immuneACCESS, are in-frame only. Not every clone is retained; where verified, under half of the shortfall comes from an unresolved V gene, and the cause of the rest is unknown. The sample table contains 150,000 to 200,000 clones; only one count was recorded for about 90% of them. Around 12% of the sample goes to the ten largest clones. The TCR sequence derives from a man aged 25 to 45 in good health. The sample taken for sequencing was blood.

The sequenced DNA: TGTGCCATCAGTGAAGGGGCATCGAGCTCCTACGAGCAGTACTTC. This is translated as CAISEGASSSYEQYF. Recombination joined TRBV10-3 with TRBJ2-7, with TRBD1 tentatively as D gene (5 bases match). Taken from the germline V gene, the CDR1 and CDR2 loops are ENHRY and SYGVKD. Cut back by 3 bases and 0 bases, the V and J ends lie 12 bases apart. The CDR3 goes from the cysteine to the phenylalanine over 15 residues. Only the CDR3 part of the read is kept: 45 bases, read in frame from the first base.